These T cell receptor beta chains were read from a single sample in a study of T cells expressing NK-cell markers. TCRdb derives one entry per CDR3 protein from the 5' RACE reads, leaving out DNA. The sample totals some 500,000 distinct CDR3 sequences. Sequenced sample: blood T cells: a sorted CD56 or NKG2C T cell subset, CD4+ or CD8+ T cells, or bulk PBMC T cells (not recorded which). Receptors originate from a woman between 45 and 60 years old in good health. The CDR3 runs from the conserved cysteine through the conserved F or W.

j_call	v_call	cdr3_aa
TRBJ1-5	TRBV7-8	CASSLVDQPQHF
TRBJ2-1	TRBV30	CALGLGVEQFF
TRBJ2-3	TRBV11-2	CASSLGEGAADTQYF
TRBJ2-7	TRBV7-2	CASSSTRWSNEQYF
TRBJ1-4	TRBV5-1	CASSLDGVTNEKLFF
TRBJ2-1	TRBV5-1	CASSSQGSYNEQFF
TRBJ2-5	TRBV24-1	CATSRPKETQYF
TRBJ2-2	TRBV12-3/TRBV12-4	CASRLPQGVAYGELFF
TRBJ2-1	TRBV24-1	CATSDLRAREQFF
TRBJ2-3	TRBV2	CASTGARDTQYF
TRBJ2-3	TRBV7-7	CAIAGPPDTQYF
TRBJ2-1	TRBV6-5	CASSQLGPTSEQFF
TRBJ2-5	TRBV4-1	CASRETGADQETQYF
TRBJ2-7	TRBV6-2/TRBV6-3	CASSQTSGLREQYF
TRBJ2-5	TRBV29-1	CSVGGSRETQYF
TRBJ2-1	TRBV6-5	CASSYLAGMVDEQFF
TRBJ2-3	TRBV6-6	CASSSDRGLDTQYF
TRBJ1-2	TRBV28	CASRGGFGYTF
TRBJ2-3	TRBV28	CASSLWEAADTQYF
TRBJ1-1	TRBV7-9	CATTGLVITEAFF
TRBJ2-3	TRBV6-5	CASSLLAGRDTQYF
TRBJ1-2	TRBV6-1	CASSEALRAYGYTF
TRBJ2-7	TRBV4-1	CASSQDPPGLGTYEQYF
TRBJ1-1	TRBV6-6	CASSPLRANTEAFF
TRBJ2-1	TRBV27	CASSSARRSGRAGNEQFF
TRBJ1-1	TRBV12-3/TRBV12-4	CASSPGVIGSTEAFF
TRBJ1-3	TRBV9	CASSAAGTGSGNTIYF
TRBJ2-2	TRBV9	CASSVGLVRELFF
TRBJ2-1	TRBV5-5	CLGASHNEQFF
TRBJ1-5	TRBV15	CATSTLAGLGNQPQHF
TRBJ2-3	TRBV20-1	CSANAGGVGAQYF
TRBJ2-1	TRBV27	CASTSSSGTVSYNEQFF
TRBJ2-7	TRBV10-3	CAIRKAGEGNEQYF
TRBJ1-5	TRBV20-1	CSARWDRGNWGNQPQHF
TRBJ1-6	TRBV20-1	CSARWGSGSPLHF
TRBJ2-2	TRBV5-8	CASSFAGASTGELFF
TRBJ2-3	TRBV4-1	CASSQGGQGPRWVGDTQYF
TRBJ2-5	TRBV27	CASSFTRVRQETQYF
TRBJ2-5	TRBV7-2	CASSWGGSWTQYF
TRBJ1-2	TRBV12-3/TRBV12-4	CASRSRGGYTF
TRBJ2-7	TRBV12-3/TRBV12-4	CASSRLDRGEYEQYF
TRBJ2-5	TRBV4-1	CASSQNQRRKETQYF
TRBJ2-3	TRBV3-1	CASSLPSGGGQRDTQYF
TRBJ2-5	TRBV5-1	CASSPGNGQETQYF
TRBJ1-5	TRBV24-1	CATSGSVQGASNQPQHF
TRBJ2-1	TRBV15	CATSERERPLNEQFF
TRBJ2-3	TRBV5-1	CASSLGGPSQYF
TRBJ2-7	TRBV11-2	CASSPVQRTTSYEQYF
TRBJ1-1	TRBV29-1	CSVGYPRGNTEAFF
TRBJ2-1	TRBV27	CASSGLGTGNEQFF
TRBJ1-1	TRBV10-3	CAITRQGMNTEAFF
TRBJ2-6	TRBV11-2	CARGTSALSGVNVLTF
TRBJ1-2	TRBV7-8	CASSNTGARGYTF